The T cell receptor beta chain described here comes from a study of cytomegalovirus exposure and HLA in healthy donors. PCR involved 60 Vbeta and 13 Jbeta primers. The assay was immunoSEQ multiplex PCR, and TCRdb's table has in-frame clones only and misses some. Its table records approximately 200,000 clones. With 6 bases removed from V and 1 base from J, the gap between germline ends came to 17 bases. Germline CDR1 WSHSY, CDR2 SAAADI. There are 16 residues in the CDR3. Sequencing input: PBMCs. V usage is TRBV10-2 and J usage is TRBJ2-3; D perhaps matches TRBD2 (6 bases). This receptor was taken from a boy between 10 and 17 years old in good health and CMV-seronegative. This CDR3 is CASRETGTLGTDTQYF. The CDR3, as DNA: TGCGCCAGCAGAGAGACCGGGACTTTGGGCACAGATACGCAGTATTTT.